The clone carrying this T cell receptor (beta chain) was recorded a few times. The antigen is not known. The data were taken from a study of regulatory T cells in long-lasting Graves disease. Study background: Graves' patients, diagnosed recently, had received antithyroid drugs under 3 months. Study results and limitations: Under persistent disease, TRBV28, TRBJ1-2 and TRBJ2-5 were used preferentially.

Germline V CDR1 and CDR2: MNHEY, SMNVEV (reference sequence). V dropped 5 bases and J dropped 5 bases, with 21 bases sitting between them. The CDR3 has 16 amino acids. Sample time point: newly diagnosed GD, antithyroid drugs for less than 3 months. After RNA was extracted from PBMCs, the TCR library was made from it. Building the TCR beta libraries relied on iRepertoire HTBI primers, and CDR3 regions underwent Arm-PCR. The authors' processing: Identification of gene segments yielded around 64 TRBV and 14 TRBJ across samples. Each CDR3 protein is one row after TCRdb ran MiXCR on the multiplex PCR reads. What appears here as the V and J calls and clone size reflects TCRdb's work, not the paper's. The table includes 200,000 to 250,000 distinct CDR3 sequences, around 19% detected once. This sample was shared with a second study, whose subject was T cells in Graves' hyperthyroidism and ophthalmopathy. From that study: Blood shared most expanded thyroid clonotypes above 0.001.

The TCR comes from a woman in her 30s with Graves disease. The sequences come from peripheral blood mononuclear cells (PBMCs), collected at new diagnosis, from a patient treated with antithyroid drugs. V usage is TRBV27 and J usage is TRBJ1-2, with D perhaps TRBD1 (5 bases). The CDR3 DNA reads TGTGCCAGCAGTGCGACTCCGGGACTCCTAGATTATGGCTACACCTTC. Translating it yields CASSATPGLLDYGYTF.